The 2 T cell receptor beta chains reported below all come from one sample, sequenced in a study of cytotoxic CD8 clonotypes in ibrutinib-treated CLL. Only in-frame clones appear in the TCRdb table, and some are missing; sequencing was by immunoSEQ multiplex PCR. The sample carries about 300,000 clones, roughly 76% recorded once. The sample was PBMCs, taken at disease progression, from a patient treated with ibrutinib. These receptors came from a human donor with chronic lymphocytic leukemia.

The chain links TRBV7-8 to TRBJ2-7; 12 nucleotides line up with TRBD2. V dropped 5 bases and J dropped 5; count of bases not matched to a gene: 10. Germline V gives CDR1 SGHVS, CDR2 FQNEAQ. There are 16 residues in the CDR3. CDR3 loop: CASSVSSSGGADEQYF. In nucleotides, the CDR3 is TGTGCCAGCAGCGTATCCTCTAGCGGGGGGGCCGACGAGCAGTACTTC.

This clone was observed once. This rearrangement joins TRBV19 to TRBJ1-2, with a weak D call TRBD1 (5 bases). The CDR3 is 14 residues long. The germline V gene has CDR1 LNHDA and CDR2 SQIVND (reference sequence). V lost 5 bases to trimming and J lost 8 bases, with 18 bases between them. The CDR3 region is CASSPPDGGLGYTF. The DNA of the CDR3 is TGTGCCAGTAGTCCCCCGGACGGGGGTCTCGGCTACACCTTC.